This T cell receptor beta chain was captured in a study of graft-versus-host responses after intestinal transplantation. Overall study context: The whole recipient group had anti-thymocyte globulin induction followed by tacrolimus and steroids for roughly three years.

Germline CDR1 SQVTM, CDR2 ANQGSEA. The CDR3 is 17 residues long. V was clipped by 2 bases and J by 0 bases; unmatched bases: 3. The protocol was immunoSEQ multiplex PCR, while the TCRdb copy is restricted to in-frame clones and leaves out a portion. This table has tens of thousands of clones, around 92% appearing once. Study-level points and caveats: Early post-transplant HvG declines were associated with peak circulating GvH clone levels. Those patients showing graft-donor T cell macrochimerism displayed high graft-versus-host to host-versus-graft clonal ratios in allografts. Detection of GvH clones occurred in recipient marrow, and some had their first appearance in ileum or blood.

About this clone: Its antigen is unknown.

The sequencing used unstimulated CD8+ T cells sorted from spleen or lymph node cells, collected before intestinal transplant. This TCR was recovered from a human donor who received an intestinal transplant. The chain carries TRBV29-1 and TRBJ2-3, with 15 nucleotides matching TRBD2. The CDR3 spells CSVEPGLAGGSTDTQYF. For the CDR3, the DNA is TGCAGCGTTGAACCGGGACTAGCGGGAGGCAGCACAGATACGCAGTATTTT.